These 9 T cell receptor beta chains originate from one sample sequenced in a study of blood T cell repertoires in COVID-19. Only in-frame clones appear in the TCRdb table, and some are missing; sequencing was by immunoSEQ multiplex PCR. The sample has approximately 380,000 clones, roughly 92% seen once. Input material: PBMCs or T cells enriched from blood (not recorded which). The receptors shown here come from a woman between 40 and 50 years old who had been exposed to COVID-19.

The chain employs TRBV19 and TRBJ1-2, with D tentatively TRBD1 (5 bases). From germline, CDR1 is LNHDA and CDR2 SQIVND (reference sequence). CDR3 length equals 13 residues. V gave up 6 bases and J gave up 7 bases, with 15 bases separating them. The CDR3 loop is CASSKDGRGGYTF. The CDR3 coding sequence is TGTGCCAGTAGCAAGGACGGAAGGGGTGGCTACACCTTC. Together with reference TRBV19 and TRBJ1-2, the CDR3 gives the full variable domain: DGGITQSPKYLFRKEGQNVTLSCEQNLNHDAMYWYRQDPGQGLRLIYYSQIVNDFQKGDIAEGYSVSREKKESFPLTVTSAQKNPTAFYLCASSKDGRGGYTFGSGTRLTVV.

The chain employs TRBV28 and TRBJ1-1, with unresolved D. V gave up 6 bases and J gave up 1 base, with 12 bases separating them. The germline V gene encodes CDR1 MDHEN and CDR2 SYDVKM. The CDR3 covers 14 residues. CDR3 bases: TGTGCCAGCAGCCTTCGTAGCGGGAACACTGAAGCTTTCTTT. Amino acids: CASSLRSGNTEAFF.

The chain combines TRBV12-5 with TRBJ2-7, with D maybe TRBD1 (5 bases). V was cut by 1 base and J by 4 bases, with 11 bases left in between. Germline CDR1 LGHNT, CDR2 FRNRAP. This CDR3 has 14 amino acids. CDR3 amino acids: CASGLGQNMYEQYF. The CDR3 region has the DNA TGTGCTAGTGGTTTGGGACAGAACATGTACGAGCAGTACTTC.

In DNA, the CDR3 is TGTGCCAGTAGTAGACTAGCGGGTCGAGAGACCCAGTACTTC. Residues: CASSRLAGRETQYF. This chain uses TRBV19 with TRBJ2-5, with 10 bases matching TRBD2. Germline trimming cut 4 bases from V and 4 bases from J; bases unmatched to any gene: 3. The germline gives CDR1 LNHDA, CDR2 SQIVND (reference sequence). The CDR3 runs 14 residues.

The genes are TRBV7-2 and TRBJ1-2; 7 bases line up with TRBD1. The V and J ends lost 0 bases and 4 bases, in that order; junction bases with no gene match: 8. Germline lookup yields CDR1 SGHTA and CDR2 FQGNSA. This CDR3 has 16 residues. Written as DNA, the CDR3 is TGTGCCAGCAGCTTAGCGGGGACAGCTATCTCCTATGGCTACACCTTC. It codes for CASSLAGTAISYGYTF.

The chain links TRBV27 to TRBJ1-1, with D maybe TRBD1 (5 bases). Trimming left V 7 bases short and J 11 bases short, with 17 bases between. CDR1 is MNHEY and CDR2 is SMNVEV in the germline V gene (reference sequence). This CDR3 has 12 residues. This CDR3 reads CASIAPGVGAFF. The DNA of the CDR3 is TGTGCCAGCATCGCCCCGGGGGTGGGTGCTTTCTTT.

V and J are TRBV19 and TRBJ1-6; tentatively, D is TRBD1 (6 bases). V lost 0 bases and J 10 bases, leaving 10 bases between the germline ends. Germline CDR1 is LNHDA and CDR2 is SQIVND (reference sequence). This CDR3 has 14 amino acids. The CDR3 sequence: CASSIDQGRSPLHF. CDR3 DNA sequence: TGTGCCAGTAGTATAGACCAGGGGAGATCACCCCTCCACTTT. Full variable domain (rest looked up from reference TRBV19 and TRBJ1-6): DGGITQSPKYLFRKEGQNVTLSCEQNLNHDAMYWYRQDPGQGLRLIYYSQIVNDFQKGDIAEGYSVSREKKESFPLTVTSAQKNPTAFYLCASSIDQGRSPLHFGNGTRLTVT.

The gene calls are TRBV12-5 and TRBJ1-1; possible D gene TRBD1, 5 bases. The V gene lost 1 base and the J gene lost 5 bases, with 20 bases spanning the gap. This CDR3 region has 17 residues. The germline gives CDR1 LGHNT, CDR2 FRNRAP. The CDR3 DNA follows: TGTGCTAGTGGTTTGGAACGTGGACACCGAGAGTTGACTGAAGCTTTCTTT. Amino acid sequence: CASGLERGHRELTEAFF.

The CDR3 spells CASGPGTPAYNEQFF. DNA for the CDR3: TGTGCTAGTGGTCCGGGGACACCTGCCTACAATGAGCAGTTCTTC. The chain uses TRBV12-5 and TRBJ2-1; D is perhaps TRBD1 (6 bases). From germline, CDR1 is LGHNT and CDR2 FRNRAP. This CDR3 is built from 15 residues. V was pared by 5 bases and J by 2 bases, with 13 bases between.